Below are 30 T cell receptor beta chains sequenced from a single sample in a study of cytomegalovirus exposure and HLA in healthy donors. Generated by immunoSEQ multiplex PCR, the TCRdb table keeps only in-frame clones and is missing some. Of 190,000 or so clones listed, more than 65% are singletons. Sequenced sample: PBMCs. The origin of the receptors is a woman younger than 30 in good health and CMV-seropositive.

The chain combines TRBV7-2 with TRBJ1-2, with TRBD1 matching 9 bases. After removal of 4 bases from V and 5 bases from J, the junction contained 2 bases not matched to a gene. The CDR3 contains 13 residues. The V gene's germline CDR1 is SGHTA and CDR2 FQGNSA. Here the CDR3 DNA reads TGTGCCAGCAGCTCGACAGGGGGATATGGCTACACCTTC. Amino acids: CASSSTGGYGYTF.

The V call is TRBV7-3, the J call TRBJ1-1; D gene ambiguous. This CDR3 spans 14 amino acids. V gave up 0 bases and J gave up 4 bases, with 9 bases separating them. CDR1 is SGHTA, CDR2 FQGTGA, per germline. The CDR3 sequence: CASSLTVGGTEAFF. The CDR3 nucleotides are TGTGCCAGCAGCTTAACGGTCGGTGGCACTGAAGCTTTCTTT.

V and J are TRBV6-5 and TRBJ1-1; 8 nucleotides align to TRBD1. Germline V gene lookup returns CDR1 MNHEY and CDR2 SVGAGI. The V segment lost 5 bases and the J segment 4 bases; nucleotides outside the gene matches: 9. This CDR3 is 15 amino acids long. The CDR3 region is CASSPATDRATEAFF. In nucleotides, the CDR3 is TGTGCCAGCAGTCCTGCTACGGACAGGGCCACTGAAGCTTTCTTT.

This chain uses TRBV27 with TRBJ2-3; 9 bases line up with TRBD2. Germline trimming cut 6 bases from V and 1 base from J; bases unmatched to any gene: 8. The germline V gene has CDR1 MNHEY and CDR2 SMNVEV (reference sequence). CDR3 size: 16 residues. CDR3 protein: CASREIAGAGTDTQYF. CDR3 sequence (DNA): TGTGCCAGCAGAGAAATAGCGGGGGCAGGCACAGATACGCAGTATTTT.

V is TRBV2 and J is TRBJ1-2; D not resolved. The CDR3 is made up of 13 amino acids. V lost 4 bases, J lost 4 bases, and 10 bases lay in between. Germline V lookup: CDR1 SNHLY, CDR2 FYNNEI. CDR3 sequence (DNA): TGTGCCAGCAGTGGGGCCAGCGGCTATGGCTACACCTTC. Protein sequence: CASSGASGYGYTF. The full variable domain, in which reference TRBV2 and TRBJ1-2 provide the parts outside the CDR3, is EPEVTQTPSHQVTQMGQEVILRCVPISNHLYFYWYRQILGQKVEFLVSFYNNEISEKSEIFDDQFSVERPDGSNFTLKIRSTKLEDSAMYFCASSGASGYGYTFGSGTRLTVV.

The chain couples TRBV9 to TRBJ2-3; 11 bases fit TRBD2. Germline assignment: CDR1 SGDLS and CDR2 YYNGEE. The CDR3 loop spans 15 amino acids. Unmatched junction bases numbered 3, after V lost 2 bases and J lost 4 bases. CDR3 amino acids: CASSVFSGGADTQYF. CDR3 DNA: TGTGCCAGCAGCGTCTTTAGCGGGGGGGCAGATACGCAGTATTTT.

This clone was observed once. V and J are TRBV5-1 and TRBJ1-5; a possible D gene is TRBD1 (5 bases). V was trimmed by 0 bases and J by 2 bases, leaving 6 bases between them. The germline V gene encodes CDR1 SGHRS and CDR2 YFSETQ. The length of the CDR3 is 14 residues. Here the CDR3 DNA reads TGCGCCAGCAGCTTGGAAGGGGGCAATCAGCCCCAGCATTTT. This sequence encodes CASSLEGGNQPQHF.

The genes are TRBV6-1 and TRBJ1-2; no definite D call. The CDR3 sequence is 14 residues long. CDR1 and CDR2 (germline): MNHNS, SASEGT. The germline V and J ends were trimmed by 6 bases and 0 bases, with 11 bases remaining between them. The CDR3 loop reads CASRINTANYGYTF. CDR3 nucleotides: TGTGCCAGCAGAATAAATACAGCTAACTATGGCTACACCTTC.

V is TRBV5-1 and J is TRBJ1-3; 8 bases fit TRBD1. Germline lookup yields CDR1 SGHRS and CDR2 YFSETQ. There are 17 residues in the CDR3. V trimming: 1 base; J trimming: 8 bases; junction bases outside the gene matches: 14. The CDR3 reads CASSLIPQGASVDTIYF. Written as DNA, the CDR3 is TGCGCCAGCAGCTTGATACCCCAGGGGGCTAGTGTTGACACCATATATTTT.

This clone was found once. The rearrangement joins TRBV7-8 to TRBJ1-5; no firm D call. This CDR3 has 15 residues. The V gene lost 4 bases and the J gene lost 7 bases, with 17 bases spanning the gap. Per germline, CDR1 SGHVS and CDR2 FQNEAQ. Here the CDR3 DNA reads TGTGCCAGCAGCTCCCCCGGGAGGACGGGACAGCCCCAGCATTTT. Protein product: CASSSPGRTGQPQHF.

The chain has TRBV7-3 and TRBJ1-1; D remains ambiguous. The V and J ends lost 2 bases and 8 bases respectively, with 9 bases between them. The CDR3 extends over 12 amino acids. CDR1 is SGHTA, CDR2 FQGTGA, per germline. CDR3 nucleotide sequence: TGTGCCAGCAGCTTACCGGCAGGCGAAGCTTTCTTT. Amino acid sequence: CASSLPAGEAFF.

V gene TRBV7-3 combines with J gene TRBJ2-7, with 7 nucleotides matching TRBD2. The CDR3 runs 15 residues. The ends lost 5 bases at V and 3 bases at J; junction bases unmatched: 10. Germline V gene lookup returns CDR1 SGHTA and CDR2 FQGTGA. The CDR3 bases are TGTGCCAGCAGCACGGCGGGCAGGGAGGGCTACGAGCAGTACTTC. The encoded protein is CASSTAGREGYEQYF.

The chain recombines TRBV5-1 with TRBJ2-1; 9 bases match TRBD2. Germline CDR1 SGHRS, CDR2 YFSETQ. CDR3 size: 15 residues. J lost 8 bases, V lost 4 bases, and 10 bases had no gene match. The CDR3 sequence: CASSPSAGGPYEQFF. In DNA, the CDR3 is TGCGCCAGCAGCCCTTCGGCGGGGGGGCCCTATGAGCAGTTCTTC.

This clone was detected a few times. This chain links TRBV19 with TRBJ1-1; D remains unclear. Germline V gene data show CDR1 as LNHDA and CDR2 as SQIVND (reference sequence). Trimming removed 3 bases at V and 1 base at J, with 6 bases between. The CDR3 sequence is 13 residues long. The CDR3 sequence is CASSMAPNTEAFF. The CDR3, as DNA: TGTGCCAGTAGTATGGCTCCGAACACTGAAGCTTTCTTT. Complete variable domain (other parts from reference TRBV19 and TRBJ1-1): DGGITQSPKYLFRKEGQNVTLSCEQNLNHDAMYWYRQDPGQGLRLIYYSQIVNDFQKGDIAEGYSVSREKKESFPLTVTSAQKNPTAFYLCASSMAPNTEAFFGQGTRLTVV.

The V call is TRBV19, the J call TRBJ2-1; the match to TRBD2 covers 16 bases. The CDR3 is 15 amino acids. Trimming cost V 3 bases and J 10 bases; bases outside gene matches: 3. The germline V gene has CDR1 LNHDA and CDR2 SQIVND (reference sequence). The CDR3: CASSMGLAGGHEQFF. CDR3 DNA: TGTGCCAGTAGTATGGGACTAGCGGGGGGGCACGAGCAGTTCTTC.

This clone has just one count. The chain uses TRBV11-2 and TRBJ2-1; D may be TRBD1 (7 bases). Germline V gene sequence: CDR1 SGHAT, CDR2 FQNNGV. V lost 2 bases and J 7 bases, leaving 12 bases between the germline ends. This CDR3 region has 14 residues. In DNA form, the CDR3 reads TGTGCCAGCAGCTTATTACAGGGGAGGAATGAGCAGTTCTTC. It encodes CASSLLQGRNEQFF.

The genes are TRBV2 and TRBJ2-5; D unclear. The CDR3 has 13 amino acids. Between the trimmed V and J ends, which lost 4 bases and 1 base, there was a span of 7 bases. From germline, CDR1 is SNHLY and CDR2 FYNNEI. The CDR3 sequence is CASSVLPQETQYF. As DNA, the CDR3 is TGTGCCAGCAGTGTACTGCCCCAAGAGACCCAGTACTTC.

The genes are TRBV6-6 and TRBJ1-1, with 7 bases fitting TRBD1. Germline V gives CDR1 MNHNY, CDR2 SVGAGI (reference sequence). V trimming: 2 bases; J trimming: 5 bases; junction bases outside the gene matches: 8. This CDR3 contains 15 residues. CDR3 region: CASSYEGALGTEAFF. CDR3 bases: TGTGCCAGCAGTTACGAGGGGGCGCTCGGGACTGAAGCTTTCTTT.

The rearrangement uses TRBV19 and TRBJ1-5; 9 bases agree with TRBD1. The CDR3 has 14 amino acids. CDR1 is LNHDA and CDR2 is SQIVND in the germline V gene (reference sequence). V shed 5 bases, J shed 7 bases, and the junction held 6 bases outside the gene matches. Written as DNA, the CDR3 is TGTGCCAGTAGTGTAGGGACAGGGACCCAGCCCCAGCATTTT. Its translation is CASSVGTGTQPQHF.

This chain joins TRBV27 and TRBJ2-5; no definite D call. CDR3 length: 11 amino acids. Germline V gene lookup returns CDR1 MNHEY and CDR2 SMNVEV (reference sequence). Trimming removed 8 bases from V and 4 bases from J, with 8 bases in between. This CDR3 reads CASGRTETQYF. The CDR3 region has the DNA TGTGCCAGCGGCCGCACAGAGACCCAGTACTTC.

V is TRBV2 and J is TRBJ1-2; 9 bases are shared with TRBD1. The V and J ends lost 10 bases and 5 bases, in that order; junction bases with no gene match: 8. This CDR3 comprises 13 residues. The germline V gene encodes CDR1 SNHLY and CDR2 FYNNEI. CDR3 region: CAIKQGASYGYTF. CDR3 DNA sequence: TGTGCCATCAAACAGGGGGCTTCATATGGCTACACCTTC.

The table lists this clone with many counts. The chain recombines TRBV2 with TRBJ2-7; 10 bases line up with TRBD2. Trimming cost V 7 bases and J 7 bases; bases outside gene matches: 4. The CDR3 totals 12 residues. Looked up from germline, CDR1 is SNHLY and CDR2 is FYNNEI. In DNA form, the CDR3 reads TGTGCCAGCACACTAGCGGGGAGGGAGCAGTACTTC. Amino acids: CASTLAGREQYF.

This clone was seen more than once but under ten times. V is TRBV7-9 and J is TRBJ2-7; D is perhaps TRBD2 (6 bases). CDR1 is SEHNR, CDR2 FQNEAQ, per germline (reference sequence). Trimming left V 5 bases short and J 3 bases short, with 17 bases between. The CDR3 has 15 amino acids. CDR3 bases: TGTGCCAGCAGCCACTTAGAGACTAGAGGCTACGAGCAGTACTTC. It translates to CASSHLETRGYEQYF.

The chain couples TRBV18 to TRBJ2-7; TRBD1 matches 10 bases. CDR1 is KGHSH and CDR2 is LQKENI in the germline V gene. The CDR3 covers 14 residues. Trimming took 4 bases from V and 1 from J; bases not matched to a gene: 1. The CDR3 coding sequence is TGTGCCAGCTCACGGGACAGGGGTTCCTACGAGCAGTACTTC. Translating gives CASSRDRGSYEQYF.

This chain links TRBV29-1 with TRBJ1-3, with a possible D match to TRBD1 (6 bases). Trimming removed 8 bases from V and 0 bases from J, with 11 bases in between. From germline, CDR1 is SQVTM and CDR2 ANQGSEA. The CDR3 extends over 13 amino acids. The CDR3 sequence: CSRRGYSGNTIYF. The CDR3 bases are TGCAGCCGAAGGGGGTACTCTGGAAACACCATATATTTT.

The chain employs TRBV19 and TRBJ2-1; weak D call: TRBD2 (5 bases). This CDR3 region has 14 residues. Deletions cut 11 bases from V and 0 bases from J, with 14 bases between. In germline, CDR1 is LNHDA, CDR2 SQIVND (reference sequence). Here the CDR3 DNA reads TGTGCCTCCCGGAGGCTTGGCTCCTACAATGAGCAGTTCTTC. Amino acids: CASRRLGSYNEQFF. Full variable domain (remainder filled in from reference TRBV19 and TRBJ2-1): DGGITQSPKYLFRKEGQNVTLSCEQNLNHDAMYWYRQDPGQGLRLIYYSQIVNDFQKGDIAEGYSVSREKKESFPLTVTSAQKNPTAFYLCASRRLGSYNEQFFGPGTRLTVL.

The chain employs TRBV6-5 and TRBJ2-7; 7 bases match TRBD1. The germline V gene has CDR1 MNHEY and CDR2 SVGAGI. The CDR3 covers 15 residues. After removal of 4 bases from V and 4 bases from J, the junction contained 10 bases not matched to a gene. The CDR3 protein is CASSWRQGRGYEQYF. The CDR3 DNA is TGTGCCAGCAGTTGGAGACAGGGACGTGGGTACGAGCAGTACTTC.

The chain combines TRBV2 with TRBJ2-1; D remains ambiguous. V was trimmed by 10 bases and J by 1 base, leaving 11 bases between them. There are 13 residues in the CDR3. Looked up from germline, CDR1 is SNHLY and CDR2 is FYNNEI. This chain's CDR3 is CATQSRSYNEQFF. In DNA form, the CDR3 reads TGTGCCACCCAATCCAGGTCCTACAATGAGCAGTTCTTC.

The gene calls are TRBV4-3 and TRBJ2-7; 7 nucleotides line up with TRBD1. V lost 0 bases, J lost 4 bases, and 9 bases stayed unmatched. Germline V gene sequence: CDR1 LGHNA, CDR2 YSLEER. The CDR3 is 16 amino acids. CDR3 region: CASSQDRGTEQYEQYF. The CDR3 DNA is TGCGCCAGCAGCCAAGATAGAGGGACAGAACAATACGAGCAGTACTTC.

The V gene is TRBV2, the J gene TRBJ1-1; 7 nucleotides agree with TRBD1. V lost 7 bases, J lost 0 bases, and 2 bases stayed unmatched. The germline V gene encodes CDR1 SNHLY and CDR2 FYNNEI. The CDR3 is made up of 13 amino acids. This CDR3 is CASNRGLNTEAFF. The DNA of the CDR3 is TGTGCCAGCAACAGGGGCCTGAACACTGAAGCTTTCTTT.